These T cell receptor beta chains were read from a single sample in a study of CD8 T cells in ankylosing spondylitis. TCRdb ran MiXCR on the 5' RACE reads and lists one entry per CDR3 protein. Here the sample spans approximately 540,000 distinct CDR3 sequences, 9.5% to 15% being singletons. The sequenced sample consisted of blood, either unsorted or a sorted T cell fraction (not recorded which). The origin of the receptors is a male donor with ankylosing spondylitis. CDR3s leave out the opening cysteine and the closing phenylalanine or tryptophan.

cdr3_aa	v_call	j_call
ASRRGGPDSPLH	TRBV27	TRBJ1-6
ASSPTTNSPLH	TRBV6-2/TRBV6-3	TRBJ1-6
ASHGAGGLYEQY	TRBV11-2	TRBJ2-7
SASSIVPAGVTDTQY	TRBV20-1	TRBJ2-3
ASGLFPGTSGETGELF	TRBV12-5	TRBJ2-2
ASNQAGEFYGYT	TRBV7-2	TRBJ1-2
ASSTGNEQY	TRBV7-8	TRBJ2-7
ASSRGQTNTGELF	TRBV14	TRBJ2-2
ATSRDGQASNQPQH	TRBV15	TRBJ1-5
AISESGYNEQF	TRBV10-3	TRBJ2-1
ASNKGQGNRHEQF	TRBV12-3/TRBV12-4	TRBJ2-1
ASSMDRLDEQF	TRBV5-6	TRBJ2-1
ASRPETGTANTEAF	TRBV12-3/TRBV12-4	TRBJ1-1
ASSLGPTGSYEQY	TRBV7-2	TRBJ2-7
ASSTGQQNQPQH	TRBV5-1	TRBJ1-5
ASSRSGRSTDTQY	TRBV7-9	TRBJ2-3
ASSIGTGGLDTEAF	TRBV5-1	TRBJ1-1
ASSPSGTGVLTEQF	TRBV7-9	TRBJ2-1
ASSTSGGGIWETQY	TRBV9	TRBJ2-5
ATSGTSGNEQY	TRBV24-1	TRBJ2-7
ASARLAGDNEQF	TRBV5-1	TRBJ2-1
ASSLWWTVRGNEQF	TRBV5-6	TRBJ2-1
SARVPGNYNEQF	TRBV20-1	TRBJ2-1
ASSALAGVSYNEQF	TRBV9	TRBJ2-1
SVRAYTDTQY	TRBV29-1	TRBJ2-3
ASSWGQGATEAF	TRBV12-3/TRBV12-4	TRBJ1-1
ASSGGDQPQH	TRBV6-1	TRBJ1-5
SAKRGSGTDTQY	TRBV20-1	TRBJ2-3
ASSLDLRGNEQF	TRBV11-2	TRBJ2-1
AIYRQGPYNEQF	TRBV10-3	TRBJ2-1
ASSLGQGKQETQY	TRBV18	TRBJ2-5
ASGIGLPSSYNSPLH	TRBV2	TRBJ1-6
ASSLSGFARNTIY	TRBV5-1	TRBJ1-3
ASSHPGLAGPNTGELF	TRBV4-1	TRBJ2-2
ASSAPKRTGGRGAF	TRBV7-9	TRBJ1-1
ATSDPGQGINEQF	TRBV24-1	TRBJ2-1
ASSVPTGKETQY	TRBV2	TRBJ2-5
ATSDKGQGRQPQH	TRBV24-1	TRBJ1-5
SARPGTSSNSPLH	TRBV20-1	TRBJ1-6
SVLYRYNEQF	TRBV29-1	TRBJ2-1
ASSLTSGHYNEQF	TRBV6-4	TRBJ2-1
ASSGGAGQPQH	TRBV2	TRBJ1-5
AIRIAGHNEQF	TRBV10-3	TRBJ2-1
ASSLDRDNTDTQY	TRBV11-2	TRBJ2-3
ASSSKKRGSGVEETQY	TRBV3-1	TRBJ2-5
ASSGTGTGELF	TRBV9	TRBJ2-2
SARTGALNTEAF	TRBV20-1	TRBJ1-1
SAQGPGDTQY	TRBV20-1	TRBJ2-3
ASSIWGLGQPQH	TRBV19	TRBJ1-5
ASTGLRGTNEKLF	TRBV4-2	TRBJ1-4